What follows are 13 T cell receptor beta chains derived from one specimen sequenced in a study of blood T cell repertoires in COVID-19. The repertoire was sequenced with immunoSEQ multiplex PCR; TCRdb's copy has only in-frame clones and lacks some. The sample includes 75,000 to 100,000 clones, roughly 87% of them seen just once. Sequencing was performed on peripheral blood. All receptors derive from a man between 65 and 79 years old with acute or convalescent COVID-19.

The V gene is TRBV3-1 (or the pseudogene TRBV3-2), the J gene TRBJ1-4; tentatively, D is TRBD1 (5 bases). V was cut by 3 bases and J by 8 bases, with 10 bases left in between. The germline CDR1 and CDR2 sequences are LGHDT and YNNKEL (reference sequence). There are 13 residues in the CDR3. For the CDR3, the DNA is TGTGCCAGCAGCCAGGGGAGGGGAGAAAAACTGTTTTTT. Protein: CASSQGRGEKLFF.

This rearrangement joins TRBV5-1 to TRBJ2-2; D is ambiguous. Germline CDR1 is SGHRS and CDR2 is YFSETQ. V lost 0 bases and J lost 6, with 6 bases in between. This CDR3 is 13 amino acids long. In nucleotides, the CDR3 is TGCGCCAGCAGCTTGGATCCTTCCGGGGAGCTGTTTTTT. This codes for CASSLDPSGELFF.

The chain combines TRBV18 with TRBJ1-1, with no clear D. Germline CDR1 and CDR2: KGHSH and LQKENI. Between the trimmed V and J ends, which lost 0 bases and 4 bases, there was a span of 9 bases. CDR3 length: 14 amino acids. CDR3 nucleotide sequence: TGTGCCAGCTCACCACCGTCAGGTAGCACTGAAGCTTTCTTT. Protein sequence: CASSPPSGSTEAFF. Supplemented by reference TRBV18 and TRBJ1-1, the full variable domain reads NAGVMQNPRHLVRRRGQEARLRCSPMKGHSHVYWYRQLPEEGLKFMVYLQKENIIDESGMPKERFSAEFPKEGPSILRIQQVVRGDSAAYFCASSPPSGSTEAFFGQGTRLTVV.

This clone was picked up a small number of times. This chain connects TRBV6-4 to TRBJ1-2, with 12 bases lining up with TRBD1. This CDR3 has 14 amino acids. Germline CDR1 reads MRHNA; CDR2 reads SNTAGT. After removal of 2 bases from V and 8 bases from J, the junction contained 3 bases not matched to a gene. The CDR3 coding sequence is TGTGCCAGCAGTGACGGGACAGGGGGCCTAGGCTACACCTTC. It translates to CASSDGTGGLGYTF.

On this clone itself: One end of the junction varies from germline; a read error may be responsible. This rearrangement joins TRBV5-8 to TRBJ1-1; TRBD1 matches at 10 bases. Germline V gives CDR1 SGHTS, CDR2 YDEGEE. CDR3 length: 14 residues. Here the CDR3 reads CASSLGQGADGVIF. The DNA of the CDR3 is TGTGCCAGCAGCTTGGGACAGGGGGCGGACGGGGTTATCTTT. Combining the CDR3 with reference TRBV5-8 and TRBJ1-1 gives the whole variable domain EAGVTQSPTHLIKTRGQQATLRCSPISGHTSVYWYQQALGLGLQFLLWYDEGEERNRGNFPPRFSGRQFPNYSSELNVNALELEDSALYLCASSLGQGADGVIFGQGTRLTVV.

The V and J genes are TRBV2 and TRBJ1-4; 7 bases fit TRBD1. This CDR3 spans 16 amino acids. The V segment lost 7 bases and the J segment 4 bases; nucleotides outside the gene matches: 12. Germline values: CDR1 SNHLY, CDR2 FYNNEI. In nucleotides, the CDR3 is TGTGCCAGCAATTGGGGGCCCGGGACAGATAATGAAAAACTGTTTTTT. The encoded protein is CASNWGPGTDNEKLFF.

In this sample, this clone turned up a few times. V usage is TRBV7-8 and J usage is TRBJ1-1; TRBD1 agrees at 9 bases. The CDR3 length is 19 residues. Per germline, CDR1 SGHVS and CDR2 FQNEAQ. The J segment lost 3 bases and the V segment lost 2 bases, leaving 16 bases of the junction unmatched. This CDR3 is CASSLRRTRNRGLDTEAFF. The CDR3 DNA reads TGTGCCAGCAGCTTACGCCGAACCAGAAACAGGGGGCTCGACACTGAAGCTTTCTTT. Together with reference TRBV7-8 and TRBJ1-1, the CDR3 gives the full variable domain: GAGVSQSPRYKVAKRGQDVALRCDPISGHVSLFWYQQALGQGPEFLTYFQNEAQLDKSGLPSDRFFAERPEGSVSTLKIQRTQQEDSAVYLCASSLRRTRNRGLDTEAFFGQGTRLTVV.

The rearrangement uses TRBV7-8 and TRBJ2-2; 12 bases align to TRBD2. CDR1 is SGHVS and CDR2 is FQNEAQ in the germline V gene. There are 17 residues in the CDR3. After removal of 0 bases from V and 5 bases from J, the junction contained 4 bases not matched to a gene. Here the CDR3 reads CASSLASSGGVTGELFF. The CDR3 DNA follows: TGTGCCAGCAGCTTAGCGTCTAGCGGGGGGGTAACCGGGGAGCTGTTTTTT.

CDR3 in DNA: TGCGCCACCAGCAGGGGGGGACAGGGGGGCTACGAGCAGTACGTC. It translates to CATSRGGQGGYEQYV. The V gene is TRBV15, the J gene TRBJ2-7; 11 bases match TRBD1. Germline lookup yields CDR1 LNHNV and CDR2 YYDKDF (reference sequence). CDR3 length: 15 amino acids.

This chain uses TRBV9 with TRBJ1-5; no clear D gene. CDR1 is SGDLS and CDR2 is YYNGEE in the germline V gene. V was clipped by 0 bases and J by 1 base, with 14 bases between them. The CDR3 spans 17 residues. This chain's CDR3 is CASSVAKREISNQPQHF. The CDR3 DNA reads as TGTGCCAGCAGCGTAGCTAAGAGGGAAATAAGCAATCAGCCCCAGCATTTT.

The V and J genes are TRBV6-5 and TRBJ1-1, with no clear D. Germline assignment: CDR1 MNHEY and CDR2 SVGAGI. The CDR3 contains 13 residues. The chain's CDR3 is CGTRGIGHTEAFF. The CDR3 DNA reads as TGTGGGACTCGGGGAATTGGTCACACTGAAGCTTTCTTT.

The rearrangement uses TRBV7-9 and TRBJ1-4; D is possibly TRBD1 (6 bases). The V end was cut by 1 base, the J end by 0 bases, with 15 bases between. The CDR3 consists of 18 residues. Germline CDR1 SEHNR, CDR2 FQNEAQ (reference sequence). CDR3 bases: TGTGCCAGCAGCTTAGGCCTTGGGGGCCGGGCAACTAATGAAAAACTGTTTTTT. It specifies CASSLGLGGRATNEKLFF.

The V call is TRBV6-1, the J call TRBJ1-3; 7 positions agree with TRBD1. The CDR3 has 16 amino acids. Germline CDR1 is MNHNS and CDR2 is SASEGT. Germline trimming cut 4 bases from V and 3 bases from J; bases unmatched to any gene: 9. CDR3: CASSVLQGRGGNTIYF. The CDR3 nucleotides read TGTGCCAGCAGTGTCCTACAGGGGAGAGGTGGAAACACCATATATTTT.